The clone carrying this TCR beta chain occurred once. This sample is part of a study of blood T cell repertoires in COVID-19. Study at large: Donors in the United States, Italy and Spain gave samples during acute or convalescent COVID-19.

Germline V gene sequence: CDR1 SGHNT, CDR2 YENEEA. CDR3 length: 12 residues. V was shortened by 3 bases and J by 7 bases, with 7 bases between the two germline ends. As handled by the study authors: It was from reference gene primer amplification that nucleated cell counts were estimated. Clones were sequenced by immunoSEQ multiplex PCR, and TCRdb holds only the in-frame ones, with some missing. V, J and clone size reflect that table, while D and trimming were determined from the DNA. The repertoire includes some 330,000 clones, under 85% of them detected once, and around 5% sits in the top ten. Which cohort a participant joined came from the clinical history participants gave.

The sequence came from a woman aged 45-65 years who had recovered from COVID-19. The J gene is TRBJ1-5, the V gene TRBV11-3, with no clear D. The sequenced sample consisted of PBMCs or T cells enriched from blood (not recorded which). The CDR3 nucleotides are TGTGCCAGCAGCTTCGCGGGACAGCCCCAGCATTTT. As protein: CASSFAGQPQHF.